This T cell receptor beta chain was recorded in a study of T cells in Graves' hyperthyroidism and ophthalmopathy. Turning to the study itself: Peripheral blood draws took place at initial diagnosis, ahead of any treatment.

Every diagnosis used clinical symptoms, serum thyroxine and TRAb, thyroid ultrasound and orbital computed tomography. Ten or more counts support this clonotype. Its specificity is not known. General study results and limits: Ophthalmopathy was told apart from stable hyperthyroidism by a 13 V-J model. Expanded thyroid clonotypes (above 0.001) were mostly also found in blood.

From RNA transcripts, TCR beta CDR3 regions were amplified. First-round RT-PCR targeting the TCR CDR3 was performed with the HTBI primer set. TCRdb independently ran MiXCR on the multiplex PCR reads; one entry per CDR3 protein. The table lists roughly 420,000 distinct CDR3 sequences, around 14% of them singletons. The clonotype comes from a woman aged 18-29 years with Graves' hyperthyroidism. Sequencing was done on a sample of blood.

CDR3 region: CASTQRRGQETQYF. CDR3 sequence (DNA): TGCGCCAGCACCCAACGCAGGGGTCAAGAGACCCAGTACTTC. The chain recombines TRBV5-1 with TRBJ2-5, with D possibly being TRBD1 (6 bases). CDR1 and CDR2 (germline): SGHRS, YFSETQ. This CDR3 spans 14 amino acids. The V and J ends lost 6 bases and 2 bases respectively, with 14 bases between them.